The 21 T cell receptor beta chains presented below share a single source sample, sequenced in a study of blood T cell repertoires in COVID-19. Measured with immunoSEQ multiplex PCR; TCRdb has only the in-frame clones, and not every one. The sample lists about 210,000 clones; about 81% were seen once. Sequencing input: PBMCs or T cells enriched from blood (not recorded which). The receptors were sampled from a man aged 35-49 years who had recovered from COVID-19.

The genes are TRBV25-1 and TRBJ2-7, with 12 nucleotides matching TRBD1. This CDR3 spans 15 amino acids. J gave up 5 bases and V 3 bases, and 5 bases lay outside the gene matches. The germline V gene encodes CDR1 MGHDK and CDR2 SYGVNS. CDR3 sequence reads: CASSDGGQGAHEQYF. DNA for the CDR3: TGTGCCAGCAGTGATGGGGGACAGGGGGCCCACGAGCAGTACTTC.

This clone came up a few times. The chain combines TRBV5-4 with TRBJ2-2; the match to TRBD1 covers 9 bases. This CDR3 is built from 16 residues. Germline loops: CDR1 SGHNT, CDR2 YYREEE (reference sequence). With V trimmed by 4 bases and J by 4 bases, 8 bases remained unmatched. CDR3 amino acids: CASSNTGGRGTGELFF. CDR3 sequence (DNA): TGTGCCAGCAGCAATACAGGGGGCAGGGGCACCGGGGAGCTGTTTTTT.

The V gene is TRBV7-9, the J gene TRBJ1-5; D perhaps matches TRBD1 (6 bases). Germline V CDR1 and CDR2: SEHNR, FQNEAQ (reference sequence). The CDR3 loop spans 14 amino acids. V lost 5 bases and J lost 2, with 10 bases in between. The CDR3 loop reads CASSQNRGNQPQHF. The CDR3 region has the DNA TGTGCCAGCAGCCAGAACAGGGGCAATCAGCCCCAGCATTTT.

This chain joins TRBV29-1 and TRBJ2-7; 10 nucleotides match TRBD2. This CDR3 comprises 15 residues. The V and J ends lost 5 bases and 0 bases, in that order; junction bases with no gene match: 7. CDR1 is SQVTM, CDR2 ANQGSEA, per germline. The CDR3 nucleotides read TGCAGCGTTTCCCAACTAGCGGGGTACTCCTACGAGCAGTACTTC. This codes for CSVSQLAGYSYEQYF.

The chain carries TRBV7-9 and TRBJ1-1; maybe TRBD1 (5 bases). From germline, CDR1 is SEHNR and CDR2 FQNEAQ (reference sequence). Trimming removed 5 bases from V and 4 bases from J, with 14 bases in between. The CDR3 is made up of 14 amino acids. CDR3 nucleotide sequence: TGTGCCAGCAGCCCCCTGGCGGGGGGCACTGAAGCTTTCTTT. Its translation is CASSPLAGGTEAFF. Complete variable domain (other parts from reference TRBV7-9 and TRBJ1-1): DTGVSQNPRHKITKRGQNVTFRCDPISEHNRLYWYRQTLGQGPEFLTYFQNEAQLEKSRLLSDRFSAERPKGSFSTLEIQRTEQGDSAMYLCASSPLAGGTEAFFGQGTRLTVV.

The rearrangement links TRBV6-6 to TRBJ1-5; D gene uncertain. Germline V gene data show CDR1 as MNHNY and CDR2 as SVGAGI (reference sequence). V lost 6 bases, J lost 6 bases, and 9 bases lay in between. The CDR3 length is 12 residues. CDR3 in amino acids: CASRPEGQPQHF. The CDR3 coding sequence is TGTGCCAGCAGGCCGGAGGGTCAGCCCCAGCATTTT.

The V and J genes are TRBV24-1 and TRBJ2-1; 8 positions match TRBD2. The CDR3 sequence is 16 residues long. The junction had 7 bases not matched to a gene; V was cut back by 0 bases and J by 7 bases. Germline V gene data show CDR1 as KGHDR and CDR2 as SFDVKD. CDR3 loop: CATSDLRLAGGNEQFF. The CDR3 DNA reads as TGTGCCACCAGTGATTTGCGGCTAGCGGGTGGGAATGAGCAGTTCTTC.

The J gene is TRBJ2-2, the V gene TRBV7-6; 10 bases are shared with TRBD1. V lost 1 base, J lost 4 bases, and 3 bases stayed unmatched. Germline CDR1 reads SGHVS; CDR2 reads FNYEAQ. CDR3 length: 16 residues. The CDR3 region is CASSLGGTGVTGELFF. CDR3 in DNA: TGTGCCAGCAGCTTAGGCGGGACAGGGGTCACCGGGGAGCTGTTTTTT.

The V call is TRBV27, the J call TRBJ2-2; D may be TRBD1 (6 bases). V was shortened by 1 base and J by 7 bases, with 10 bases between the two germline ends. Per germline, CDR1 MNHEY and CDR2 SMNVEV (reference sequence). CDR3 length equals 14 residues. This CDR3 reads CASSLYRAGGELFF. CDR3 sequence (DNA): TGTGCCAGCAGTTTATACAGGGCCGGCGGGGAGCTGTTTTTT.

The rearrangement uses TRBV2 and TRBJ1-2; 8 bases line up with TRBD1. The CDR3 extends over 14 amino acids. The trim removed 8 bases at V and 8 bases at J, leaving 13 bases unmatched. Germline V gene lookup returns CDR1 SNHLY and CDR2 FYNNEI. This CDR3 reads CASREETGVRGYTF. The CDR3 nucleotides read TGTGCCAGCCGGGAAGAGACAGGGGTTCGCGGCTACACCTTC. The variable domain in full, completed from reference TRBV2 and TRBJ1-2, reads EPEVTQTPSHQVTQMGQEVILRCVPISNHLYFYWYRQILGQKVEFLVSFYNNEISEKSEIFDDQFSVERPDGSNFTLKIRSTKLEDSAMYFCASREETGVRGYTFGSGTRLTVV.

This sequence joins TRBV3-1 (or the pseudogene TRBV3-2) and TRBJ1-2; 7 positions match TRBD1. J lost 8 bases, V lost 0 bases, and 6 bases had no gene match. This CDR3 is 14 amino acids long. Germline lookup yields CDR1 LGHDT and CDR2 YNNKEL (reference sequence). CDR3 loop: CASSQDATGRGYTF. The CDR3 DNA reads TGTGCCAGCAGCCAAGATGCGACAGGGCGCGGCTACACCTTC.

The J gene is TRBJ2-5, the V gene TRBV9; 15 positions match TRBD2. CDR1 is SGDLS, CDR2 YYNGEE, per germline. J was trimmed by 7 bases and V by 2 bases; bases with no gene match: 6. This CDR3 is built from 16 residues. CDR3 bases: TGTGCCAGCAGCGTGGGACTAGCGGGGGGTGATGGGACCCAGTACTTC. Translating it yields CASSVGLAGGDGTQYF.

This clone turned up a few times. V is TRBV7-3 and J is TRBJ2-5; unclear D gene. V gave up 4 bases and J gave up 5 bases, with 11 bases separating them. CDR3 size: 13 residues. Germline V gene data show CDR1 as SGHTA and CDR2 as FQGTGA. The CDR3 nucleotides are TGTGCCAGCAGCTCATCCCGAGAGGAGACCCAGTACTTC. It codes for CASSSSREETQYF.

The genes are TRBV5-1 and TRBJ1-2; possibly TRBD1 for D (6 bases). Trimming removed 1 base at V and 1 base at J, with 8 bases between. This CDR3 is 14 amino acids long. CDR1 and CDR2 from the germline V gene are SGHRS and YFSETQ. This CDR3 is CASSLTQGNYGYTF. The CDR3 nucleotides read TGCGCCAGCAGCTTGACACAGGGTAACTATGGCTACACCTTC. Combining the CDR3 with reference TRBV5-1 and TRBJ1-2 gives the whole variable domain KAGVTQTPRYLIKTRGQQVTLSCSPISGHRSVSWYQQTPGQGLQFLFEYFSETQRNKGNFPGRFSGRQFSNSRSEMNVSTLELGDSALYLCASSLTQGNYGYTFGSGTRLTVV.

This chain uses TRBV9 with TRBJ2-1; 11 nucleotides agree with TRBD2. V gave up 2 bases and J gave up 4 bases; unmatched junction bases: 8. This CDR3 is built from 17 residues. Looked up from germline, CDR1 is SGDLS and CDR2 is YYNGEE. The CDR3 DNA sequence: TGTGCCAGCAGCGTTTTGGGAACTAGCGGGGGATACAATGAGCAGTTCTTC. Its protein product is CASSVLGTSGGYNEQFF.

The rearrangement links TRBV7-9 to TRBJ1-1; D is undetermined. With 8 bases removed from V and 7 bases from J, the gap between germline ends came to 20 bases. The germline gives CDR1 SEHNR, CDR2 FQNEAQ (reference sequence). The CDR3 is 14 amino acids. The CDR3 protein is CASSTNWGAYEAFF. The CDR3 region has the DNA TGTGCCAGCTCGACCAACTGGGGAGCCTATGAAGCTTTCTTT.

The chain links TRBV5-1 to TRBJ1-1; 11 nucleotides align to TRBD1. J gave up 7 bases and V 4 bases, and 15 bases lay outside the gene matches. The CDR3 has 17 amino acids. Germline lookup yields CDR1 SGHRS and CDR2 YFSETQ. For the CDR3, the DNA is TGCGCCAGCAGCCTATACGGGACAGGGGGGTTTTTAGATGAAGCTTTCTTT. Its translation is CASSLYGTGGFLDEAFF.

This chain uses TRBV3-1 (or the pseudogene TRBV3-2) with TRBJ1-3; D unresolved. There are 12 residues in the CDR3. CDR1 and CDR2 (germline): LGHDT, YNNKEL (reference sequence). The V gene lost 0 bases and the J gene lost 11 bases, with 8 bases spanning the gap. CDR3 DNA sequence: TGTGCCAGCAGCCAAGATCGCGGGCCCATATATTTT. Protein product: CASSQDRGPIYF.

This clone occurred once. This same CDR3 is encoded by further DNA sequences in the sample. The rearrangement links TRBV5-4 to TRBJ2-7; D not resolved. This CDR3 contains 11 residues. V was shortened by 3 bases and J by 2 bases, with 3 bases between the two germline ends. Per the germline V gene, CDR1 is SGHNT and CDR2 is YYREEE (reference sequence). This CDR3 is CASSSTYEQYF. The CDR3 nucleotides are TGTGCCAGCAGCTCAACCTACGAGCAGTACTTC.

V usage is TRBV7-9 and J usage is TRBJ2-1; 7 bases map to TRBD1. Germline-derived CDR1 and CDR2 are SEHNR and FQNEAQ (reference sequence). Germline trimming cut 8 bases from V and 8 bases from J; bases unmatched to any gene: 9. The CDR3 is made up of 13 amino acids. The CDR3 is CASEGAPFYEQFF. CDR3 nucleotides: TGTGCCAGCGAGGGGGCCCCCTTCTATGAGCAGTTCTTC.

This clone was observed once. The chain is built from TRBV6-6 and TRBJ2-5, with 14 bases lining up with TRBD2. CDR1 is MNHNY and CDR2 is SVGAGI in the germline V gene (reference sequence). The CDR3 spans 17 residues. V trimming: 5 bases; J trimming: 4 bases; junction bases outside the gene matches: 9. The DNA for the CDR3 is TGTGCCAGCAGTCACGGGACTAGCGGGAGAGGGGGAGAGACCCAGTACTTC. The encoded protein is CASSHGTSGRGGETQYF.